Sequencing of this T cell receptor (beta chain) was carried out in a study of response to subunit inactivated influenza vaccine. At least ten counts were recorded for this clonotype. CDR1 and CDR2 (germline): LGHNA, YSLEER. The CDR3 is 18 residues long. V was pared by 0 bases and J by 0 bases, with 14 bases between. Each CDR3 protein is one row after TCRdb ran MiXCR on the RT-PCR reads. The table records 500,000 to 600,000 distinct CDR3 sequences, 7.6% of them present only once. The chain combines TRBV4-3 with TRBJ2-2, with no clear D. The sequenced sample was PBMCs from blood, obtained about 24 months after vaccination. The origin of this receptor is a man aged 45-69 years who received an inactivated influenza vaccine. The CDR3 DNA reads TGCGCCAGCAGCCAAGAAATCGTAAGAGGATCGAACACCGGGGAGCTGTTTTTT. It encodes CASSQEIVRGSNTGELFF.